These T cell receptor beta chains were read from a single sample in a study of shared clonotypes between healthy human individuals. TCRdb keeps only in-frame clones here, not all; method: immunoSEQ multiplex PCR. The sample records 950,000 to 1,100,000 clones, around 78% being singletons. What was sequenced was memory CD4+ T cells from PBMCs. Receptors originate from a man between 18 and 29 years old in good health. Some clones in this sample may be carry-over from other donors' samples. Both conserved end residues are part of each CDR3. The D gene is left open where the match is weak. Clone sizes are given selectively: once, few, many, or a class where the clone is expanded.

J gene,V gene,clone size,D gene,CDR3 DNA,CDR3 protein
TRBJ2-2,TRBV5-1,NA,NA,TGCGCCAGCAGCTTGGTGGGGACCTTAGGCACCGGGGAGCTGTTTTTT,CASSLVGTLGTGELFF
TRBJ1-5,TRBV7-2,NA,NA,TGTGCCAGCAGTTTAGGGCCCTCAATGGCTCAGCCCCAGCATTTT,CASSLGPSMAQPQHF
TRBJ2-7,TRBV2,NA,NA,TGTGCCAGCAGTGAAGGGGAGGCGCAGTACTTC,CASSEGEAQYF
TRBJ2-3,TRBV4-3,NA,NA,TGCGCCAGCAGCCAGGGTTTGGCGGGAAGTCTCACAGATACGCAGTATTTT,CASSQGLAGSLTDTQYF
TRBJ2-3,TRBV28,NA,TRBD2,TGTGCCAGCAGCCCACCTGTGGGGGGGGTGGATACGCAGTATTTT,CASSPPVGGVDTQYF
TRBJ2-1,TRBV5-1,NA,NA,TGCGCCAGCAGCTTGGGGCGTAACAATGAGCAGTTCTTC,CASSLGRNNEQFF
TRBJ1-1,TRBV28,many,NA,TGTGCCAGCGAAACGGGGGGCACTGAAGCTTTCTTT,CASETGGTEAFF
TRBJ2-5,TRBV11-2,once,NA,TGTGCCAGCAGCCCGGGGACTCAGGAGACCCAGTACTTC,CASSPGTQETQYF
TRBJ2-3,TRBV9,NA,NA,TGTGCCAGCAGCGTAGTCTCGCGGGGCACAGATACGCAGTATTTT,CASSVVSRGTDTQYF
TRBJ2-6,TRBV27,once,NA,TGTGCCAGCAGTGGCAAGGGGCGCACTGGGGCCAACGTCCTGACTTTC,CASSGKGRTGANVLTF
TRBJ2-1,TRBV7-9,NA,NA,TGTGCCAGCAGCTACCCACAATCGGGTCGTCACCTTAATGAGCAGTTCTTC,CASSYPQSGRHLNEQFF
TRBJ2-3,TRBV25-1,NA,NA,TGTGCCAGCAGTGCAATCTCTACTAGCACAGATACGCAGTATTTT,CASSAISTSTDTQYF
TRBJ2-5,TRBV7-9,NA,TRBD1,TGTGCCAGCAGCTTAGCGACAGGGGCAGAGACCCAGTACTTC,CASSLATGAETQYF
TRBJ2-5,TRBV19,few,NA,TGTGCCAGTAGTGGGGTTGGGCTAGCGAGAGAGACCCAGTACTTC,CASSGVGLARETQYF
TRBJ1-1,TRBV11-2,NA,NA,TGTGCCAGCAGCTTAGATTTCCCCCGACAAGGAGCTTTCTTT,CASSLDFPRQGAFF
TRBJ2-7,TRBV6-6,NA,TRBD1,TGTGCCAGCAGTTACTTAAAAGGGGACAGCGAGCAGTACTTC,CASSYLKGDSEQYF
TRBJ2-3,TRBV6-4,NA,TRBD2,TGTGCCAGCAGTTTAGCGGGAGTTAAAGATACGCAGTATTTT,CASSLAGVKDTQYF
TRBJ1-2,TRBV7-9,NA,NA,TGTGCCAGCAGCTTAGCCGCAAAGGGCATTAACTATGGCTACACCTTC,CASSLAAKGINYGYTF
TRBJ2-1,TRBV5-1,NA,TRBD2,TGCGCCAGCAGCTCCGCTAGCGGCAATGAGCAGTTCTTC,CASSSASGNEQFF
TRBJ2-3,TRBV5-1,NA,NA,TGCGCCAGCAGCTCCGGAGGGACCCACTTCACAGATACGCAGTATTTT,CASSSGGTHFTDTQYF
TRBJ2-1,TRBV4-2,NA,NA,TGTGCCAGCAGCCAAGGGGCAGGGTCTGAGCAGTTCTTC,CASSQGAGSEQFF
TRBJ2-7,TRBV7-6,few,TRBD1,TGTGCCAGCAGCTTAGCGGGACAGGGGGCTTCCTACGAGCAGTACTTC,CASSLAGQGASYEQYF
TRBJ2-3,TRBV7-2,NA,TRBD2,TGTGCCAGCAGCCCCTCCGCGGGAGCATTCACAGATACGCAGTATTTT,CASSPSAGAFTDTQYF
TRBJ1-2,TRBV5-4,NA,NA,TGTGCCAGCAGCTCCCCGACGGCGCTCTATGGCTACACCTTC,CASSSPTALYGYTF
TRBJ2-7,TRBV2,medium-sized,NA,TGTGCCAGCAGTGTAAAATACGAGCAGTACTTC,CASSVKYEQYF
TRBJ2-7,TRBV11-2,once,NA,TGTGCCAGCAGCCGACCGGGACAAAGCTACGAGCAGTACTTC,CASSRPGQSYEQYF
TRBJ1-2,TRBV18,NA,NA,TGTGCCAGCTCAGGACAGAACTATGGCTACACCTTC,CASSGQNYGYTF
TRBJ2-5,TRBV7-3,NA,NA,TGTGCCAGCAGCTTAACCCCGGGGGGCGGTTTGAAAGAGACCCAGTACTTC,CASSLTPGGGLKETQYF